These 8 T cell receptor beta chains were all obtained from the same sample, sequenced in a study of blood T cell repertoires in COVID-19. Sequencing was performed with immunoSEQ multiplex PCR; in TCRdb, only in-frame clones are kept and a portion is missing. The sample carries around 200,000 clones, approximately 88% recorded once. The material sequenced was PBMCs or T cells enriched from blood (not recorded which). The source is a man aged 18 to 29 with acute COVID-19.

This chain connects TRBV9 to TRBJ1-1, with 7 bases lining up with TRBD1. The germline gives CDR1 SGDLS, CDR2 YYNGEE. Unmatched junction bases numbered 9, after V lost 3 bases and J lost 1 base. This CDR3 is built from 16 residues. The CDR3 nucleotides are TGTGCCAGCAGCGACCCCCGGGACAGCTCGAACACTGAAGCTTTCTTT. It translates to CASSDPRDSSNTEAFF.

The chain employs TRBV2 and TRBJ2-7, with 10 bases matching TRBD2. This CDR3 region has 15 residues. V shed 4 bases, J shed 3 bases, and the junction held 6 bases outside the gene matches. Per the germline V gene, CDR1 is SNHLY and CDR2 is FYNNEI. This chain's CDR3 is CASSVLAGPLYEQYF. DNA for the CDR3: TGTGCCAGCAGTGTACTAGCGGGACCTCTCTACGAGCAGTACTTC.

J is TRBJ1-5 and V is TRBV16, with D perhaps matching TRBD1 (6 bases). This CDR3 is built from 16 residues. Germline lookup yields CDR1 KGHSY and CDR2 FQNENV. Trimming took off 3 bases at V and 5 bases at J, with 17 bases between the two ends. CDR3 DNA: TGTGCCAGCAGCCATTCTTATACAGGGTTGGATCAGCCCCAGCATTTT. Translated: CASSHSYTGLDQPQHF.

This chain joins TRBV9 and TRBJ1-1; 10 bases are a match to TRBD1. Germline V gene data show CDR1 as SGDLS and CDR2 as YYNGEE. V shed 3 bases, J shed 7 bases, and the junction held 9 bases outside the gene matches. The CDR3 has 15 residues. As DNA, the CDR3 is TGTGCCAGCAGCGCGAGGGCTGGGACAGGGGATGAAGCTTTCTTT. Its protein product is CASSARAGTGDEAFF.

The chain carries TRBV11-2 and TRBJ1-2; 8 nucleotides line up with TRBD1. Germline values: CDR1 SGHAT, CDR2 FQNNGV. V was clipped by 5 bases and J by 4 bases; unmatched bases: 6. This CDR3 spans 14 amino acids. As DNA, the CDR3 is TGTGCCAGCAGCCTGACAGGGGAGGGCTATGGCTACACCTTC. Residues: CASSLTGEGYGYTF.

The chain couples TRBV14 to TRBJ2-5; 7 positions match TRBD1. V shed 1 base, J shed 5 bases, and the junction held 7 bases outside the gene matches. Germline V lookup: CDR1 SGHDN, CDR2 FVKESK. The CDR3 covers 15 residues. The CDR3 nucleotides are TGTGCCAGCAGCCAAGGGGCAGGGGGTTCTGAGACCCAGTACTTC. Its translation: CASSQGAGGSETQYF. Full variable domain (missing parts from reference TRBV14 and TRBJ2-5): EAGVTQFPSHSVIEKGQTVTLRCDPISGHDNLYWYRRVMGKEIKFLLHFVKESKQDESGMPNNRFLAERTGGTYSTLKVQPAELEDSGVYFCASSQGAGGSETQYFGPGTRLLVL.

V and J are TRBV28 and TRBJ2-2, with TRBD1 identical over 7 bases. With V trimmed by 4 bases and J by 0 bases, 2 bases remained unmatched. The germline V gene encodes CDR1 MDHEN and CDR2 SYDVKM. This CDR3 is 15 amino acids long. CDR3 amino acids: CASSSGQPNTGELFF. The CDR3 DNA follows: TGTGCCAGCAGTTCGGGACAGCCGAACACCGGGGAGCTGTTTTTT.

The chain's CDR3 is CATSNGQNTGELFF. CDR3 sequence (DNA): TGTGCCACCTCAAACGGACAGAACACCGGGGAGCTGTTTTTT. This chain connects TRBV4-2 to TRBJ2-2; D perhaps matches TRBD1 (5 bases). V lost 10 bases, J lost 1 base, and 13 bases lay in between. This CDR3 comprises 14 residues. The V gene's germline CDR1 is LGHNA and CDR2 YNFKEQ.